Included here is one T cell receptor (beta chain) sequence, with context. The same CDR3 also results from other DNA sequences found in this sample. The protocol was immunoSEQ multiplex PCR, while the TCRdb copy is restricted to in-frame clones and leaves out a portion. Of approximately 54,000 clones listed, about 86% were seen once; the top ten hold 3.5% to 4.5%. This sample stems from a study of blood T cell repertoires in COVID-19. Study overall: Nucleic acid was either cDNA or gDNA, and it came from T cells, B-cell-depleted T cells, or PBMCs.

In germline, CDR1 is GTSNPN, CDR2 SVGIG (reference sequence). V was shortened by 4 bases and J by 8 bases, with 11 bases between the two germline ends. The CDR3 covers 11 residues. This chain connects TRBV30 to TRBJ1-1; no firm D call. The TCR was taken from a man aged 45 to 65 with acute or convalescent COVID-19. Sequenced input: peripheral blood. The CDR3 bases are TGTGCCTGGATGACGGGAAGGGAAGCTTTCTTT. Translating gives CAWMTGREAFF.